Following are 31 T cell receptor beta chains from one sample sequenced in a study of T cell changes during pregnancy in multiple sclerosis. Clones were read by immunoSEQ multiplex PCR, and TCRdb kept only the in-frame ones, dropping some. The data hold about 53,000 clones, with 80% to 95% observed a single time. Material: CD4+ T cells from peripheral blood mononuclear cells, obtained in the third trimester of pregnancy. These receptors all come from a female donor with multiple sclerosis, enrolled in a pregnancy study.

The rearrangement links TRBV4-2 to TRBJ1-4, with 7 bases matching TRBD1. The germline gives CDR1 LGHNA, CDR2 YNFKEQ. The CDR3 has 17 amino acids. The V segment lost 4 bases and the J segment 5 bases; nucleotides outside the gene matches: 13. CDR3 sequence (DNA): TGTGCCAGCAGCCTCCTCCCCTTGACAGGGAAGAATGAAAAACTGTTTTTT. Its protein is CASSLLPLTGKNEKLFF.

The V call is TRBV6-6, the J call TRBJ2-1; a weak D match, TRBD2 (5 bases). CDR3 length: 16 amino acids. Germline V lookup: CDR1 MNHNY, CDR2 SVGAGI (reference sequence). V was clipped by 0 bases and J by 5 bases, with 14 bases between them. The CDR3 nucleotides are TGTGCCAGCAGTTACTCGTTCGAGGGATACAACAATGAGCAGTTCTTC. Its translation: CASSYSFEGYNNEQFF.

In the case of this clone: One end of the junction is discordant with germline, which a read error may explain. The rearrangement joins TRBV19 to TRBJ1-1; D is uncertain. This CDR3 comprises 13 residues. CDR1 is LNHDA, CDR2 SQIVND, per germline (reference sequence). The CDR3 spells CASSLDGNTEAFF. CDR3 in DNA: TGTGCCAGTAGTTTAGACGGGAACACTGAAGCTTTCTTT.

This chain uses TRBV18 with TRBJ2-7; no clear D. V gave up 6 bases and J gave up 2 bases, with 11 bases separating them. CDR1 KGHSH and CDR2 LQKENI come from the germline V gene. CDR3 length: 13 residues. The CDR3 coding sequence is TGTGCCAGCTCTCCCGGGTATCCCTACGAGCAGTACTTC. This sequence encodes CASSPGYPYEQYF.

The chain uses TRBV9 and TRBJ2-1; 7 bases map to TRBD1. Losses at the gene ends were 0 bases for V and 12 bases for J; bases not matched to a gene: 6. The germline CDR1 and CDR2 sequences are SGDLS and YYNGEE. The CDR3 sequence is 13 residues long. The CDR3 region is CASSVGAGGLQFF. The DNA of the CDR3 is TGTGCCAGCAGCGTAGGGGCAGGGGGTTTGCAGTTCTTC.

The J gene is TRBJ2-5, the V gene TRBV7-9; TRBD1 matches at 12 bases. The V and J ends lost 5 bases and 2 bases, in that order; junction bases with no gene match: 6. The CDR3 covers 16 residues. CDR1 and CDR2 (germline): SEHNR, FQNEAQ (reference sequence). This chain's CDR3 is CASSHGTGGAQETQYF. The CDR3 coding sequence is TGTGCCAGCAGCCATGGGACAGGGGGCGCGCAAGAGACCCAGTACTTC. The full variable domain, its missing parts supplied by reference TRBV7-9 and TRBJ2-5, is DTGVSQNPRHKITKRGQNVTFRCDPISEHNRLYWYRQTLGQGPEFLTYFQNEAQLEKSRLLSDRFSAERPKGSFSTLEIQRTEQGDSAMYLCASSHGTGGAQETQYFGPGTRLLVL.

This chain joins TRBV6-5 and TRBJ2-5, with D possibly being TRBD2 (6 bases). V was pared by 6 bases and J by 2 bases, with 16 bases between. The CDR3 covers 15 residues. CDR1 is MNHEY, CDR2 SVGAGI, per germline. The CDR3 is CASSREEGRQETQYF. CDR3 in DNA: TGTGCCAGCAGCCGCGAGGAGGGGCGGCAAGAGACCCAGTACTTC.

This chain links TRBV9 with TRBJ2-3; a possible D gene is TRBD1 (5 bases). V lost 4 bases and J lost 3, with 18 bases in between. The CDR3 spans 16 residues. CDR1 and CDR2 from the germline V gene are SGDLS and YYNGEE. In nucleotides, the CDR3 is TGTGCCAGCAGCTCGAGTAAGGGGCAGCGAACAGATACGCAGTATTTT. This translates into CASSSSKGQRTDTQYF.

The chain recombines TRBV6-5 with TRBJ1-2; 7 nucleotides line up with TRBD1. CDR3 length: 13 amino acids. Germline V gene lookup returns CDR1 MNHEY and CDR2 SVGAGI. V was pared by 2 bases and J by 3 bases, with 0 bases of the junction left unmatched. Here the CDR3 DNA reads TGTGCCAGCAGTTACGGGACAGACTATGGCTACACCTTC. As protein: CASSYGTDYGYTF.

The chain is built from TRBV19 and TRBJ1-2, with 7 nucleotides matching TRBD1. CDR3 length equals 17 residues. From germline, CDR1 is LNHDA and CDR2 SQIVND (reference sequence). Trimming cost V 2 bases and J 4 bases; bases outside gene matches: 13. CDR3 DNA sequence: TGTGCCAGTAGTATACTACGCACGGACAGGAGGGGCTATGGCTACACCTTC. Its translation: CASSILRTDRRGYGYTF.

This clone has more than one count but fewer than ten. The rearrangement links TRBV2 to TRBJ1-6; 7 bases fit TRBD1. V lost 6 bases to trimming and J lost 9 bases; unmatched junction nucleotides: 11. CDR3 length equals 15 residues. Germline-derived CDR1 and CDR2 are SNHLY and FYNNEI. In nucleotides, the CDR3 is TGTGCCAGCAGCCCCATACAGGGGATGGGTTCACCCCTCCACTTT. Translation gives CASSPIQGMGSPLHF.

The chain joins TRBV29-1 to TRBJ1-1, with D uncertain. Germline V lookup: CDR1 SQVTM, CDR2 ANQGSEA. This CDR3 has 12 amino acids. V was trimmed by 6 bases and J by 6 bases, leaving 14 bases between them. In DNA form, the CDR3 reads TGCAGCGTGGCCGGTAGGACTGCTGAAGCTTTCTTT. Translated: CSVAGRTAEAFF.

This chain links TRBV7-8 with TRBJ2-5, with 7 bases identical to TRBD1. The CDR3 consists of 13 residues. V was clipped by 3 bases and J by 5 bases; unmatched bases: 3. The germline V gene has CDR1 SGHVS and CDR2 FQNEAQ. DNA for the CDR3: TGTGCCAGCAGCTTGGGACAGCGGGAGACCCAGTACTTC. Amino acids: CASSLGQRETQYF. The full variable domain, with the rest looked up from reference TRBV7-8 and TRBJ2-5, is GAGVSQSPRYKVAKRGQDVALRCDPISGHVSLFWYQQALGQGPEFLTYFQNEAQLDKSGLPSDRFFAERPEGSVSTLKIQRTQQEDSAVYLCASSLGQRETQYFGPGTRLLVL.

The V call is TRBV2, the J call TRBJ2-2; D uncertain. The germline V gene encodes CDR1 SNHLY and CDR2 FYNNEI. The CDR3 spans 13 residues. Deletions cut 4 bases from V and 1 base from J, with 4 bases between. CDR3: CASSVQNTGELFF. In nucleotides, the CDR3 is TGTGCCAGCAGTGTACAGAACACCGGGGAGCTGTTTTTT.

The chain carries TRBV15 and TRBJ1-6, with D possibly matching TRBD1 (5 bases). V gave up 3 bases and J gave up 5 bases, with 11 bases separating them. This CDR3 is built from 15 residues. CDR1 and CDR2 from the germline V gene are LNHNV and YYDKDF (reference sequence). CDR3 nucleotides: TGTGCCACCAGCAGCCCCCCAGGGCATAATTCACCCCTCCACTTT. Encoded protein: CATSSPPGHNSPLHF.

The rearrangement links TRBV18 to TRBJ1-5; maybe TRBD1 (5 bases). This CDR3 has 14 residues. Trimming stripped 4 bases from V and 5 bases from J, with 12 bases between. Germline V gives CDR1 KGHSH, CDR2 LQKENI. DNA of the CDR3: TGTGCCAGCTCACGACGGGGCGGGGATCAGCCCCAGCATTTT. This sequence encodes CASSRRGGDQPQHF.

The chain has TRBV13 and TRBJ2-3; 9 nucleotides agree with TRBD2. Germline V lookup: CDR1 PRHDT, CDR2 FYEKMQ (reference sequence). Unmatched junction bases numbered 4, after V lost 5 bases and J lost 1 base. The CDR3 has 15 residues. The DNA for the CDR3 is TGTGCCAGCAGCCAGGCTAGCGGGGGCACAGATACGCAGTATTTT. It is translated as CASSQASGGTDTQYF.

The J gene is TRBJ2-7, the V gene TRBV18; 8 bases are shared with TRBD1. V was clipped by 0 bases and J by 6 bases; unmatched bases: 7. Germline V gene lookup returns CDR1 KGHSH and CDR2 LQKENI. The CDR3 runs 15 residues. CDR3 region: CASSPPTGGPSEQYF. CDR3 sequence (DNA): TGTGCCAGCTCACCACCCACAGGGGGTCCCTCCGAGCAGTACTTC.

The chain employs TRBV7-3 and TRBJ2-3; 10 bases align to TRBD2. This CDR3 contains 18 residues. Per germline, CDR1 SGHTA and CDR2 FQGTGA. After removal of 4 bases from V and 3 bases from J, the junction contained 13 bases not matched to a gene. The CDR3 loop is CASSSGTSGVSWTDTQYF. Here the CDR3 DNA reads TGTGCCAGCAGCTCGGGAACTAGCGGGGTGTCATGGACAGATACGCAGTATTTT.

The chain uses TRBV19 and TRBJ2-5; D remains ambiguous. There are 13 residues in the CDR3. CDR1 is LNHDA, CDR2 SQIVND, per germline (reference sequence). With 5 bases removed from V and 2 bases from J, the gap between germline ends came to 9 bases. CDR3 nucleotide sequence: TGTGCCAGTAGTCGCAGGATTCAAGAGACCCAGTACTTC. This sequence encodes CASSRRIQETQYF.

The chain uses TRBV5-4 and TRBJ1-1, with 7 nucleotides matching TRBD1. The CDR3 consists of 15 residues. V was clipped by 0 bases and J by 1 base; unmatched bases: 3. Germline V gene sequence: CDR1 SGHNT, CDR2 YYREEE (reference sequence). The CDR3 DNA sequence: TGTGCCAGCAGCTTGGCAGGGGGTGGGAACACTGAAGCTTTCTTT. Amino acids: CASSLAGGGNTEAFF.

This clone was recorded once. This chain connects TRBV6-1 to TRBJ1-2; D unclear. From germline, CDR1 is MNHNS and CDR2 SASEGT. The CDR3 totals 13 residues. Trimming removed 1 base at V and 7 bases at J, with 10 bases between. CDR3 residues: CASSEETVAGYTF. CDR3 nucleotide sequence: TGTGCCAGCAGTGAAGAAACAGTCGCTGGCTACACCTTC.

The chain uses TRBV29-1 and TRBJ1-6; D is perhaps TRBD1 (5 bases). V gave up 6 bases and J gave up 4 bases, with 10 bases separating them. In germline, CDR1 is SQVTM, CDR2 ANQGSEA. The CDR3 extends over 13 amino acids. CDR3 in amino acids: CSVATAYNSPLHF. CDR3 DNA: TGCAGCGTGGCGACAGCTTATAATTCACCCCTCCACTTT.

This chain uses TRBV6-5 with TRBJ2-3, with D tentatively TRBD1 (6 bases). The CDR3 extends over 15 amino acids. The V and J ends lost 6 bases and 2 bases respectively, with 15 bases between them. Germline CDR1 and CDR2: MNHEY and SVGAGI. DNA for the CDR3: TGTGCCAGCAGACCAGGACAGACCTACACAGATACGCAGTATTTT. It codes for CASRPGQTYTDTQYF.

The genes are TRBV6-1 and TRBJ1-2; 9 positions match TRBD1. This CDR3 comprises 15 residues. Trimming removed 4 bases from V and 7 bases from J; junction bases left unmatched: 10. In germline, CDR1 is MNHNS, CDR2 SASEGT. The CDR3 DNA is TGTGCCAGCAGTGTTCTTAGGACAGGGGACGGTGGCTACACCTTC. Its translation: CASSVLRTGDGGYTF.

The table lists this clone with a count of one. The chain links TRBV2 to TRBJ1-6, with no clear D. This CDR3 has 13 residues. V was shortened by 7 bases and J by 11 bases, with 15 bases between the two germline ends. From germline, CDR1 is SNHLY and CDR2 FYNNEI. CDR3 in DNA: TGTGCCAGCACGCCCGCGGGGTTCCCACCCCTCCACTTT. As protein: CASTPAGFPPLHF.

The gene calls are TRBV19 and TRBJ1-5; 7 bases are a match to TRBD1. The germline V gene encodes CDR1 LNHDA and CDR2 SQIVND (reference sequence). The CDR3 is 14 residues long. Unmatched junction bases numbered 5, after V lost 4 bases and J lost 5 bases. For the CDR3, the DNA is TGTGCCAGTAGTACCGGACAGGTCTATCAGCCCCAGCATTTT. Its translation is CASSTGQVYQPQHF.

This sequence joins TRBV19 and TRBJ2-3; 13 nucleotides match TRBD2. The germline CDR1 and CDR2 sequences are LNHDA and SQIVND (reference sequence). After removal of 9 bases from V and 2 bases from J, the junction contained 5 bases not matched to a gene. This CDR3 is 15 amino acids long. CDR3 residues: CASRTSGGITDTQYF. The CDR3 nucleotides are TGTGCCAGCCGGACTAGCGGGGGAATCACAGATACGCAGTATTTT.

The chain is built from TRBV10-3 and TRBJ1-5; TRBD1 agrees at 9 bases. This CDR3 spans 14 amino acids. Germline CDR1 and CDR2: ENHRY and SYGVKD. With V trimmed by 4 bases and J by 5 bases, 3 bases remained unmatched. CDR3 loop: CAISGTGGDQPQHF. DNA for the CDR3: TGTGCCATCAGTGGAACAGGGGGCGATCAGCCCCAGCATTTT.

This chain links TRBV27 with TRBJ1-6; D is undetermined. V was clipped by 6 bases and J by 6 bases, with 12 bases between them. CDR1 is MNHEY and CDR2 is SMNVEV in the germline V gene (reference sequence). The CDR3 covers 14 residues. In nucleotides, the CDR3 is TGTGCCAGCAGCTTTGGGCACCTTAATTCACCCCTCCACTTT. Translated: CASSFGHLNSPLHF.

The gene calls are TRBV28 and TRBJ1-1; D not certain. Trimming pared 3 bases from V and 9 bases from J, leaving 8 bases between. Germline V lookup: CDR1 MDHEN, CDR2 SYDVKM. CDR3 length: 11 residues. CDR3 nucleotides: TGTGCCAGCAGTTTCCTAATCCAAGCTTTCTTT. Translation gives CASSFLIQAFF.